This is a list of T cell receptor beta chains from one sample in a study of radiotherapy plus CTLA-4 blockade in lung cancer. Data came from immunoSEQ multiplex PCR; TCRdb stores just in-frame clones and leaves some out. The table lists about 59,000 clones, 70% to 80% of them singletons. Source: peripheral blood, taken from a patient treated with radiotherapy plus ipilimumab. These receptors all come from a human donor with non-small cell lung cancer whose response to radiotherapy plus ipilimumab could not be evaluated. CDR3s include the opening cysteine and the closing phenylalanine or tryptophan. The order of the fields is clone size, J gene, D gene, V gene, CDR3 DNA, CDR3 protein. A D gene is named only where the DNA matches it firmly. Clone size appears in some rows only: once, few, many, or a class for an expanded clone.

. | TRBJ1-1 | . | TRBV5-6 | TGTGCCAGCACCCGGCGGTTAGGGGTGGGAACTGAAGCTTTCTTT | CASTRRLGVGTEAFF
. | TRBJ2-6 | . | TRBV6-6 | TGTGCCAGCAGTTACGCCGGTGCTGGGGCCAACGTCCTGACTTTC | CASSYAGAGANVLTF
few | TRBJ1-2 | . | TRBV7-2 | TGTGCCAGCAGCTTAAGTCCAGGGCCCCCTATCTTC | CASSLSPGPPIF
. | TRBJ1-1 | . | TRBV10-1 | TGCGCCAGCAGTGAACAGGGTTGGGCTGAAGCTTTCTTT | CASSEQGWAEAFF
. | TRBJ2-5 | TRBD1 | TRBV6-1 | TGTGCCAGCAGTGTCGGGGGACAGGGGGCCCAAGAGACCCAGTACTTC | CASSVGGQGAQETQYF
. | TRBJ1-1 | TRBD1 | TRBV19 | TGTGCCAGTAGTAATAGCGGGGACAGCGGCTCTGAAGCTTTCTTT | CASSNSGDSGSEAFF
. | TRBJ1-1 | TRBD1 | TRBV28 | TGTGCCAGCCGAAAAACAGGGGAAGGACGAGCTTTCTTT | CASRKTGEGRAFF
. | TRBJ2-7 | . | TRBV5-1 | TGCGCCAGCAGCTTGGACCGCGAGACCTACGAGCAGTACTTC | CASSLDRETYEQYF
medium-sized | TRBJ2-1 | . | TRBV7-9 | TGTGCCAGCAGCCGATCCCCGGACAGAACCTACAATGAGCAGTTCTTC | CASSRSPDRTYNEQFF
medium-sized | TRBJ2-1 | . | TRBV4-1 | TGCGCCAGCAGCCAAGATTTCCAGAATGAGCAGTTCTTC | CASSQDFQNEQFF
. | TRBJ2-7 | . | TRBV25-1 | TGTGCCAGCAGTGTAACGGTTTACGAGCAGTACTTC | CASSVTVYEQYF
. | TRBJ2-2 | . | TRBV6-1 | TGTGCCAGCAGGCGACACTCCACCGGGGAGCTGTTTTTT | CASRRHSTGELFF
once | TRBJ2-7 | TRBD1 | TRBV19 | TGTGCCAGTAGTCCGACAGGGGGCAGGTACGAGCAGTACTTC | CASSPTGGRYEQYF
few | TRBJ1-2 | TRBD1 | TRBV25-1 | TGTGCCAGCAGCGGGACAGGGGGCCGGGATGGCTACACCTTC | CASSGTGGRDGYTF
. | TRBJ2-3 | TRBD2 | TRBV7-6 | TGTGCCAGCAGCTCGCCCATGACTAGCGGGGCTACGGCGGATACGCAGTATTTT | CASSSPMTSGATADTQYF
. | TRBJ2-5 | TRBD2 | TRBV5-1 | TGCGCCAGCAGCTTAGGCCTAGCGGGAGGGACCCAAGAGACCCAGTACTTC | CASSLGLAGGTQETQYF
once | TRBJ1-2 | . | TRBV6-5 | TGTGCCAGCAGTGAAGTCAACAGGAGCTATGGCTACACCTTC | CASSEVNRSYGYTF
once | TRBJ2-7 | TRBD1 | TRBV29-1 | TGCAGCGTTGGCCCGGGGACAGGGGGTTACGAGCAGTACTTC | CSVGPGTGGYEQYF
once | TRBJ2-2 | . | TRBV5-1 | TGCGCCAGCAGCTTAGAGGGAAACACCGGGGAGCTGTTTTTT | CASSLEGNTGELFF
. | TRBJ2-4 | TRBD2 | TRBV13 | TGTGCCAGCAGCTTAGAATATGATGTAGCGGGGGGGCCGAAGCCCAAAAACATTCAGTACTTC | CASSLEYDVAGGPKPKNIQYF
. | TRBJ2-5 | . | TRBV15 | TGTGCCACCAGCAGCGGTATTAGCGGACTACAAGAGACCCAGTACTTC | CATSSGISGLQETQYF
few | TRBJ2-1 | TRBD1 | TRBV6-5 | TGTGCCAGCAGTTACTCGACAGGGGGTTGGGATGAGCAGTTCTTC | CASSYSTGGWDEQFF
. | TRBJ2-3 | . | TRBV6-6 | TGTGCCGCAGGGGGACTTCCAACGCAGTATTTT | CAAGGLPTQYF
few | TRBJ2-5 | . | TRBV28 | TGTGCCAGCAGAACAGGGTTATGGGAGACCCAGTACTTC | CASRTGLWETQYF
. | TRBJ2-1 | . | TRBV28 | TGTGCCAGCAGTTTAAGGGGGGGGGTTTTTAATGAGCAGTTCTTC | CASSLRGGVFNEQFF
. | TRBJ2-3 | TRBD2 | TRBV15 | TGTGCCACCAGCAGAGATGGGGCGGGAGGGTACACAGATACGCAGTATTTT | CATSRDGAGGYTDTQYF
. | TRBJ2-6 | TRBD1 | TRBV7-8 | TGTGCCAGCAGCCCGGACAGGGTTGCTGGGGCCAACGTCCTGACTTTC | CASSPDRVAGANVLTF
few | TRBJ1-2 | . | TRBV10-3 | TGTGCCATCAGTGACCCTCGGGACTCCTATGGCTACACCTTC | CAISDPRDSYGYTF
. | TRBJ2-5 | . | TRBV19 | TGTGCCAGCACCCGGACTCCTGAAGTGGAGACCCAGTACTTC | CASTRTPEVETQYF
once | TRBJ2-3 | TRBD2 | TRBV10-3 | TGTGCCATCTCCAACGGGGGGGGGCGAAGCACAGATACGCAGTATTTT | CAISNGGGRSTDTQYF
. | TRBJ2-2 | TRBD1 | TRBV19 | TGTGCCAGTAGTATTCATACAGGGGGCACCGGGGAGCTGTTTTTT | CASSIHTGGTGELFF